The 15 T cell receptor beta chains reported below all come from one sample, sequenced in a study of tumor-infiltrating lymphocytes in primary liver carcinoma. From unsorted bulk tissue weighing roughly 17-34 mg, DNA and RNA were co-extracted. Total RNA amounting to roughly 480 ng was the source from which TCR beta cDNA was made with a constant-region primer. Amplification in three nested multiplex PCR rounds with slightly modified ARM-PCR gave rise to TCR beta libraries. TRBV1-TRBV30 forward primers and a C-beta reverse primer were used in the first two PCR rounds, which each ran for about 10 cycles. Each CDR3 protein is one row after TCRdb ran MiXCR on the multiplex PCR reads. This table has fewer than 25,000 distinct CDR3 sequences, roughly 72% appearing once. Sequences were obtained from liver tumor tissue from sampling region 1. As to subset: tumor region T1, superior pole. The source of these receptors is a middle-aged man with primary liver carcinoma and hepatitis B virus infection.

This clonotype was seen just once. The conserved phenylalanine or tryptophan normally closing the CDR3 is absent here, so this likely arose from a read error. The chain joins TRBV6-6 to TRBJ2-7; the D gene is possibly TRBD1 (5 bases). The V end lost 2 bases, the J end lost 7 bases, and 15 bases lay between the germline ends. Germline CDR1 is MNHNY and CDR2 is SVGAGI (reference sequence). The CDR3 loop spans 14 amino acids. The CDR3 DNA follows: TGTGCCAGCAGTTACGGGGCACGTGATAGGGAGCAGTACTTA. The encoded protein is CASSYGARDREQYL.

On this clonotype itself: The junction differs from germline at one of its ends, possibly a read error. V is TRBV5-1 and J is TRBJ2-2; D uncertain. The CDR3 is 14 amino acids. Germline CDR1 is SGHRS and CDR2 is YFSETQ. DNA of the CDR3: TGCGCCAGCAGCTTGGGGTATTACACAGGGGAGCTGTTTTTT. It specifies CASSLGYYTGELFF.

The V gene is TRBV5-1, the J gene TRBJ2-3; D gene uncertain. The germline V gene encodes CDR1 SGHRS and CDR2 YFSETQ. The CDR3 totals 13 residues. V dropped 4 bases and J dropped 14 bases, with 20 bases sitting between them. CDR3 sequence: CASSLLRTDTMYF. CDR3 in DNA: TGCGCCAGCAGCCTCCTAAGAACCGATACGATGTATTTT.

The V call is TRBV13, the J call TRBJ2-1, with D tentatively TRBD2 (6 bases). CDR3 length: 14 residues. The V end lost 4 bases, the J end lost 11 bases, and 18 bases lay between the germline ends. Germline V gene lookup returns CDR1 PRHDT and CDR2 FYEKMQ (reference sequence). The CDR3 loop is CASSSGTVQNQQFF. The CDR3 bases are TGTGCCAGCAGCTCCGGGACTGTGCAAAATCAGCAGTTCTTC.

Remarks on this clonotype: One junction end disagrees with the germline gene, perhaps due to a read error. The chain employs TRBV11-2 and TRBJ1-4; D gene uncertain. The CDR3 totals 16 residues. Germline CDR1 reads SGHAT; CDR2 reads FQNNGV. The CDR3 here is CASSPGIAPANEKLSF. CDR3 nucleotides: TGTGCCAGCAGTCCCGGCATAGCTCCAGCTAATGAAAAACTGTCTTTT.

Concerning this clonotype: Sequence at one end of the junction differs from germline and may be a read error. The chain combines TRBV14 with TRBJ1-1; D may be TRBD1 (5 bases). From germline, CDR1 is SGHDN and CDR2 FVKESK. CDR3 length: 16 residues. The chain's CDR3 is CASNQVGRGRNTEAFF. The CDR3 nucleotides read TGTGCCAGCAACCAAGTTGGTAGGGGAAGGAACACTGAAGCTTTCTTT.

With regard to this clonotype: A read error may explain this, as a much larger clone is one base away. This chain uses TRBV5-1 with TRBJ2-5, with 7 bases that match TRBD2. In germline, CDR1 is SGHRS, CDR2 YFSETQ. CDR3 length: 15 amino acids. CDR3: CASGLVGGSRGTQYF. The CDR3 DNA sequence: TGCGCCAGCGGCTTGGTGGGCGGGAGTAGGGGGACCCAGTACTTC. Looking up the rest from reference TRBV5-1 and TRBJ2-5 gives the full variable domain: KAGVTQTPRYLIKTRGQQVTLSCSPISGHRSVSWYQQTPGQGLQFLFEYFSETQRNKGNFPGRFSGRQFSNSRSEMNVSTLELGDSALYLCASGLVGGSRGTQYFGPGTRLLVL.

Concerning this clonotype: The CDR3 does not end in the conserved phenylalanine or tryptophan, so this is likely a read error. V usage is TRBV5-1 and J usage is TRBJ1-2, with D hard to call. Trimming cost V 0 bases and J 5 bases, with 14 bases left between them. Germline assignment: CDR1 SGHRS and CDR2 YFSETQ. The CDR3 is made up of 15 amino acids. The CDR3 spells CASSLAGFAEYGYTI. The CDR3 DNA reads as TGCGCCAGCAGCTTGGCGGGTTTCGCTGAATATGGCTACACCATC.

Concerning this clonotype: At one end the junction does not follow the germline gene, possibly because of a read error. CDR3: CASNLVAGTGGKTDTLCF. The DNA for the CDR3 is TGTGCCAGCAATTTAGTCGCTGGGACAGGGGGCAAAACAGATACGCTGTGTTTT. The genes are TRBV11-2 and TRBJ2-3; 12 nucleotides agree with TRBD1. CDR1 and CDR2 from the germline V gene are SGHAT and FQNNGV. This CDR3 is 18 amino acids long.

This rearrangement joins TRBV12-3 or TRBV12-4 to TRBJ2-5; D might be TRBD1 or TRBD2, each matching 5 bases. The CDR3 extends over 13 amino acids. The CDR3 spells CASSITVGGTQYF. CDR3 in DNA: TGTGCTAGTAGTATAACGGTTGGGGGGACCCAGTACTTC.

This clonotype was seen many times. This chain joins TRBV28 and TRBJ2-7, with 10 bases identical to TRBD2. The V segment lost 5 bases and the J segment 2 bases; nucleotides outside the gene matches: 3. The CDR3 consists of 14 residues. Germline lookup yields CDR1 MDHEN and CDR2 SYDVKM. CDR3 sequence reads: CASSPLAGAYEQYF. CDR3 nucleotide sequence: TGTGCCAGCAGTCCTCTAGCGGGAGCCTACGAGCAGTACTTC.

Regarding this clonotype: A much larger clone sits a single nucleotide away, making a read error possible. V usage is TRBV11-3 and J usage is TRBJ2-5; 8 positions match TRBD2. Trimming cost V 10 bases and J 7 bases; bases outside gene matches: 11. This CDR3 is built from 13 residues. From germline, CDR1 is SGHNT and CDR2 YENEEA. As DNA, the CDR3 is TGTGCCATCGGGGGACTAGGTGGGGGGACCCAGTACTTC. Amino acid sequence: CAIGGLGGGTQYF.

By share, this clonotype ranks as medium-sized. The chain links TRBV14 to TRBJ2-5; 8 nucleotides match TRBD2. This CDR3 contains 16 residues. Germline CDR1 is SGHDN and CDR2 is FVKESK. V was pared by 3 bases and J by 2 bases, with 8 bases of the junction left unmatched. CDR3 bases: TGTGCCAGCAGCCATAGGAGCGGGAGCCCGCAAGAGACCCAGTACTTC. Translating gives CASSHRSGSPQETQYF.

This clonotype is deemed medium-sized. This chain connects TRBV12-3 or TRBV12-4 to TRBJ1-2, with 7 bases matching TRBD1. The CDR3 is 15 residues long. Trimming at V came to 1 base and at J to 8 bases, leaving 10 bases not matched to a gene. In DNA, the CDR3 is TGTGCCAGCAGTTTAGGACCACAGGGGATCGGGGGCTACACCTTC. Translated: CASSLGPQGIGGYTF.

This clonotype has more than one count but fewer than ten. CDR3 nucleotides: TGTGCCAGTGTGACAGGGCCGGCCTATAATTCACCCCTCCACTTT. Protein product: CASVTGPAYNSPLHF. The V gene is TRBV28, the J gene TRBJ1-6; 7 bases map to TRBD1. This CDR3 contains 15 residues. Germline V CDR1 and CDR2: MDHEN, SYDVKM. The V gene end was trimmed by 9 bases and the J gene end by 2 bases; junction bases not matched to a gene: 7.